This T cell receptor beta chain was documented in a study of cytomegalovirus exposure and HLA in healthy donors. Whole-study findings and limits: Immune exposure information available was restricted to CMV serostatus. Sequencing probably produced one cluster of sequence variants that were highly shared.

The CDR3 length is 16 residues. Germline CDR1 SEHNR, CDR2 FQNEAQ (reference sequence). J lost 0 bases, V lost 5 bases, and 4 bases had no gene match. As for this clone: What it binds is not known.

The PCR used 60 Vbeta and 13 Jbeta primers. Data came from immunoSEQ multiplex PCR; TCRdb stores just in-frame clones and leaves some out. Of around 130,000 clones detected, around 8.5% appear once; the ten largest clones hold 5.5%. This TCR was recovered from a man aged 40-50 years in good health and CMV-seronegative. The sequenced sample consisted of PBMCs. The J gene is TRBJ2-3, the V gene TRBV7-9; TRBD2 agrees at 11 bases. The CDR3 spells CASSLSSGGSTDTQYF. The CDR3 DNA is TGTGCCAGCAGCCTATCTAGCGGGGGGAGCACAGATACGCAGTATTTT.